These T cell receptor beta chains were read from a single sample in a study of blood T cell repertoires in COVID-19. Generated by immunoSEQ multiplex PCR, the TCRdb table keeps only in-frame clones and is missing some. The sample records hundreds of thousands of clones, approximately 89% being singletons. Specimen: PBMCs or T cells enriched from blood (not recorded which). These receptor sequences come from a man aged 35 to 55 in a cohort exposed to, infected with or recovered from COVID-19 (not recorded which). CDR3s include the opening cysteine and the closing phenylalanine or tryptophan. D genes are given only for firm matches. The size field is filled for only some rows; it gives once, few, many or a size class.

TRBJ2-3 NA TRBV5-4 TRBD2 TGTGCCAGCAGCTTGGAAGCGGGGATAATCACAGATACGCAGTATTTT CASSLEAGIITDTQYF
TRBJ1-4 NA TRBV11-2 NA TGTGCCAGCAGCTTAGCCCTTGGGGGCCTTAATGAAAAACTGTTTTTT CASSLALGGLNEKLFF
TRBJ2-7 NA TRBV7-2 TRBD1 TGTGCCAGCAGCCTAACGGCGACAGGGGGAGTGTACGAGCAGTACTTC CASSLTATGGVYEQYF
TRBJ2-1 once TRBV4-2 NA TGTGCCAGCAGCCAAGAATTTGAGTTCTCCTACAATGAGCAGTTCTTC CASSQEFEFSYNEQFF
TRBJ1-2 NA TRBV3-1/TRBV3-2 NA TGTGCCAGCAGCCAAGAGGGGGCCAACTATGGCTACACCTTC CASSQEGANYGYTF
TRBJ2-3 NA TRBV7-9 TRBD2 TGTGCCAGCAGCTTAGCCTCTAGCGGAGGAATAGATACGCAGTATTTT CASSLASSGGIDTQYF
TRBJ2-2 NA TRBV15 TRBD1 TGTGCCACCAGCAGGGGACAGGGGGTTAGCACCGGGGAGCTGTTTTTT CATSRGQGVSTGELFF
TRBJ1-5 NA TRBV19 TRBD1 TGTGCCAGTAGTCTGATGACAGGGGTTAGCAATCAGCCCCAGCATTTT CASSLMTGVSNQPQHF
TRBJ2-7 NA TRBV19 NA TGTGCCAGTAGTAATCGACCCGGGTTCGACGAGCAGTACTTC CASSNRPGFDEQYF
TRBJ2-1 NA TRBV11-3 NA TGTGCCAGCATTGACGGAGGCCTGAGCTCCTACAATGAGCAGTTCTTC CASIDGGLSSYNEQFF
TRBJ2-1 NA TRBV5-5 TRBD2 TGTGCCAGCAGCCTAACTAGCGGGCCATACAATGAGCAGTTCTTC CASSLTSGPYNEQFF
TRBJ1-5 NA TRBV2 TRBD1 TGTGCCAGCAACTCACAGGGGGATAGCAATCAGCCCCAGCATTTT CASNSQGDSNQPQHF
TRBJ2-3 few TRBV6-4 NA TGTGCCAGCAGTGACTCTTTGGGGACTACAGATACGCAGTATTTT CASSDSLGTTDTQYF
TRBJ2-2 NA TRBV6-2/TRBV6-3 TRBD2 TGTGCCAGCAGCTCGACTAGCGGGAGGGCCTCTCGTGTCGGGGAGCTGTTTTTT CASSSTSGRASRVGELFF
TRBJ1-1 NA TRBV27 NA TGTGCCAGCAGTTCCTCAGGAGGGCCTAATGAAGCTTTCTTT CASSSSGGPNEAFF
TRBJ1-1 NA TRBV9 TRBD1 TGTGCCAGCAGCTCGGGACAGCACACTGAAGCTTTCTTT CASSSGQHTEAFF
TRBJ2-7 once TRBV14 NA TGTGCCAGCAGCCAAGTAGGTCTAGCGTCGTGGGAGCAGTACTTC CASSQVGLASWEQYF
TRBJ1-1 NA TRBV11-3 TRBD1 TGTGCCAGCAGCTTAGGGGGACAGGCCGAAGCTTTCTTT CASSLGGQAEAFF
TRBJ2-2 NA TRBV30 NA TGTGCCGGATCTGGCGGAGCCACCGGGGAGCTGTTTTTT CAGSGGATGELFF
TRBJ1-5 NA TRBV18 NA TGTGCCAGCTCACCCTCCGGCAGGCCGGGAATGCAGCCCCAGCATTTT CASSPSGRPGMQPQHF
TRBJ2-6 NA TRBV21-1 NA TGTGCCAGCAGCAGAGGGGACAGACTTAGCTCTGGGGCCAACGTCCTGACTTTC CASSRGDRLSSGANVLTF